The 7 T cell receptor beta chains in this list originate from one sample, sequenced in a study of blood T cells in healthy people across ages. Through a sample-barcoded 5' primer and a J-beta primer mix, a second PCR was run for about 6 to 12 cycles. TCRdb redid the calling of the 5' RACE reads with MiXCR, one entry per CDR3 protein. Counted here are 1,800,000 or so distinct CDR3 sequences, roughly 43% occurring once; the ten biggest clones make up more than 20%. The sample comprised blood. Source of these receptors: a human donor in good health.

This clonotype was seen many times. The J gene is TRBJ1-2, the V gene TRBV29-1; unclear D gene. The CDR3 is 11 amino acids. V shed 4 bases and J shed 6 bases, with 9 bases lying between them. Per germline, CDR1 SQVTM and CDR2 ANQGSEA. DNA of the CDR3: TGCAGCGTTGTTTGGGTCCATGGCTACACCTTC. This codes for CSVVWVHGYTF. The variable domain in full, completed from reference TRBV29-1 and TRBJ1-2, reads SAVISQKPSRDICQRGTSLTIQCQVDSQVTMMFWYRQQPGQSLTLIATANQGSEATYESGFVIDKFPISRPNLTFSTLTVSNMSPEDSSIYLCSVVWVHGYTFGSGTRLTVV.

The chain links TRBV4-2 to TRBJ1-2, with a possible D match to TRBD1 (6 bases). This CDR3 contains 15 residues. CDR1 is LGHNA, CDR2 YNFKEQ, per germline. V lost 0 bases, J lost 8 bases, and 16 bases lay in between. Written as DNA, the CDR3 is TGTGCCAGCAGCCAAGATCTTGGCAGGGACAACGGCTACACCTTC. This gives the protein CASSQDLGRDNGYTF.

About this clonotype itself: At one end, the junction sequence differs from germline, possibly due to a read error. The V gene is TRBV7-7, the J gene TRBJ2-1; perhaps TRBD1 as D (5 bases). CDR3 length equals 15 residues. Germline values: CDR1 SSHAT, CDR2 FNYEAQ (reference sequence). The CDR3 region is CASSLGMQGQNEQFF. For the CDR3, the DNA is TGTGCTAGCAGCTTAGGCATGCAGGGCCAGAATGAGCAGTTCTTC.

CDR3 DNA: TGCGCCAGCAGCTCCTCGACTCGCACTGAGCAGTTCTTC. Its protein is CASSSSTRTEQFF. This chain uses TRBV5-1 with TRBJ2-1; D is ambiguous. Trimming stripped 3 bases from V and 9 bases from J, with 13 bases between. The CDR3 has 13 residues. Germline CDR1 SGHRS, CDR2 YFSETQ.

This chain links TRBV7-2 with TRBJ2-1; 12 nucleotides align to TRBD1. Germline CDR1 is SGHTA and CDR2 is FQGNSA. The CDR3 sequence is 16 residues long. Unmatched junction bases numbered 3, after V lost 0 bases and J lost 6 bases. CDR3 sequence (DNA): TGTACCAGCAGCTTAGCCGGGACAGGGGGCCTCAATGAGCAGTTCTTC. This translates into CTSSLAGTGGLNEQFF.

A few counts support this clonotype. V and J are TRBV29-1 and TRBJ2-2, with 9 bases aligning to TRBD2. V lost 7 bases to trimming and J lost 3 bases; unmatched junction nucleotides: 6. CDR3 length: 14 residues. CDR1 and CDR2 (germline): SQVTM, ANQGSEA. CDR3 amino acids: CSAVGTSYTGELFF. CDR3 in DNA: TGCAGCGCCGTGGGGACTAGCTACACCGGGGAGCTGTTTTTT.

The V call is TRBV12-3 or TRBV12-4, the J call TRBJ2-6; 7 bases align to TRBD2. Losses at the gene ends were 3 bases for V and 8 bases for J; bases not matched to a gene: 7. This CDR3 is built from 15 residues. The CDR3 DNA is TGTGCCAGCAGTTTCCGGGACGGGGGGACCAACGTCCTGACTTTC. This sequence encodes CASSFRDGGTNVLTF.